Listed below are T cell receptor beta chains from one sample, sequenced in a study of shared clonotypes between healthy human individuals. Repertoires were generated with immunoSEQ multiplex PCR, while TCRdb's copy carries only in-frame clones and drops some. Of approximately 1.1 million clones in the sample, more than 75% were seen once. The sample consisted of memory CD4+ T cells from PBMCs. Receptors were obtained from a man in his late teens or twenties in good health. Some clones in this sample may be carry-over from other donors' samples. Both conserved end residues are part of each CDR3. A D gene is named only where the DNA matches it firmly. Expanded clones get a size class; other rows say once, few or many, or leave the size out.

V	D	size	J	DNA	CDR3
TRBV28	-	-	TRBJ1-5	TGTGCCAGCAGGCTGTACCGGAACAATCAGCCCCAGCATTTT	CASRLYRNNQPQHF
TRBV5-4	-	-	TRBJ2-3	TGCGCCAGCAGCCAAGACGGACAGCCGACCACAGATACGCAGTATTTT	CASSQDGQPTTDTQYF
TRBV19	-	-	TRBJ2-7	TGTGCCAGTAGTATCCGCTCCAGTCAACCTTGGTACGAGCAGTACTTC	CASSIRSSQPWYEQYF
TRBV19	-	-	TRBJ1-1	TGTGCCAGTAGTGCTGGACCCTGGAACACTGAAGCTTTCTTT	CASSAGPWNTEAFF
TRBV18	TRBD1	once	TRBJ1-1	TGTGCCAGCTCACTATTAGCGGCCAGGGGGCGGATGAACACTGAAGCTTTCTTT	CASSLLAARGRMNTEAFF
TRBV19	TRBD1	-	TRBJ2-5	TGTGCCAGTAGTCCCGGACAGGATCAAGAGACCCAGTACTTC	CASSPGQDQETQYF
TRBV6-1	-	-	TRBJ1-4	TGTGCCAGCAGTGAAGCGAGGAGGGGGGGTGAAAAACTGTTTTTT	CASSEARRGGEKLFF
TRBV5-1	TRBD1	few	TRBJ1-1	TGCGCCAGCAGCCCCGGGACAGGCTTTGAAGCTTTCTTT	CASSPGTGFEAFF
TRBV20-1	-	once	TRBJ2-1	TGCAGTGCCTCCCTACGTAATGAGCAGTTCTTC	CSASLRNEQFF
TRBV6-6	-	-	TRBJ2-3	TGTGCCAGCAAGCCCGGGGATGTGACAGATACGCAGTATTTT	CASKPGDVTDTQYF
TRBV7-3	-	few	TRBJ1-1	TGTGCCAGCAGCGCCTGGGGGGCTAACACTGAAGCTTTCTTT	CASSAWGANTEAFF
TRBV28	-	once	TRBJ2-3	TGTGCCAGCAGTTTAGCCGGGGATACGCAGTATTTT	CASSLAGDTQYF
TRBV28	-	-	TRBJ2-1	TGTGCCAGCAGTTTAAGGAGCGGACCAATCAAGTTCTTC	CASSLRSGPIKFF
TRBV27	-	once	TRBJ2-7	TGTGCCAGCAGTTCCGGGCACCGGGGCTACGAGCAGTACTTC	CASSSGHRGYEQYF
TRBV10-3	-	-	TRBJ2-5	TGTGCCATTCGGGATTTCCGGGCGGAGACCCAGTACTTC	CAIRDFRAETQYF
TRBV27	TRBD2	-	TRBJ2-1	TGTGCCAGCAGCCCCAGGGGACTAGTCGATGAGCAGTTCTTC	CASSPRGLVDEQFF
TRBV7-9	-	-	TRBJ2-1	TGTGCCAGCAGCTTAGGGAGTTTCTATGAGCAGTTCTTC	CASSLGSFYEQFF
TRBV6-6	-	few	TRBJ1-1	TGTGCCAGCACTGAGATGAACACTGAAGCTTTCTTT	CASTEMNTEAFF
TRBV11-2	TRBD1	-	TRBJ2-7	TGTGCCAGCAGCTTAGTTCGGGGACAGGGGAACCACGAGCAGTACTTC	CASSLVRGQGNHEQYF
TRBV18	-	-	TRBJ2-5	TGTGCCAGCTCACCATCCTATCAAGAGACCCAGTACTTC	CASSPSYQETQYF
TRBV28	TRBD1	few	TRBJ1-2	TGTGCCAGCAGCCGAGGGGACAGGGAAAACTATGGCTACACCTTC	CASSRGDRENYGYTF
TRBV10-3	TRBD1	few	TRBJ2-7	TGTGCCATCAGAAGGACAGGGTCGTGGGACGAGCAGTACTTC	CAIRRTGSWDEQYF
TRBV25-1	-	few	TRBJ1-1	TGTGCCAGCATAGGACAGCAAGACACTGAAGCTTTCTTT	CASIGQQDTEAFF
TRBV11-2	TRBD2	-	TRBJ2-1	TGTGCCAGCAGCTTAGTTCGGACTAGCGGGAGGCCCCTCTACAATGAGCAGTTCTTC	CASSLVRTSGRPLYNEQFF
TRBV2	-	-	TRBJ1-2	TGTGCCAGCAGGCGCGGGTTGGGGGACTATGGCTACACCTTC	CASRRGLGDYGYTF
TRBV4-1	TRBD1	-	TRBJ2-7	TGCGCCAGCAGCCAAAGAGTAACGGGACAGGTTACCCAGCAGTACTTC	CASSQRVTGQVTQQYF
TRBV7-2	TRBD1	once	TRBJ1-5	TGTGCCAGCAGCCCCGGGACAGGGAGGATAAGCAATCAGCCCCAGCATTTT	CASSPGTGRISNQPQHF
TRBV5-4	-	-	TRBJ2-7	TGTGCCAGCAGCCCCCCGGGAGCAGCCGCGGGCGAGCAGTACTTC	CASSPPGAAAGEQYF
TRBV27	-	-	TRBJ2-3	TGTGCCAGCAGTTTAAATGGACGGTACACAGATACGCAGTATTTT	CASSLNGRYTDTQYF
TRBV18	-	-	TRBJ2-3	TGTGCCAGCTCACCGGACTTGGGGTCAGATACGCAGTATTTT	CASSPDLGSDTQYF
TRBV7-2	TRBD2	-	TRBJ2-1	TGTGCCAGCAGCGCACTAGCGGGAGGTCGTAATGAGCAGTTCTTC	CASSALAGGRNEQFF
TRBV18	-	-	TRBJ2-7	TGTGCCAGCTTGGGGGACTCCGCCTACGAGCAGTACTTC	CASLGDSAYEQYF
TRBV5-4	-	-	TRBJ2-1	TGTGCCAGCAGCTTGATAGGCGAGCAGTTCTTC	CASSLIGEQFF
TRBV5-1	TRBD2	-	TRBJ2-1	TGCGCCAGCAGCTTGGTAGCGGGAGCAGTCAACAATGAGCAGTTCTTC	CASSLVAGAVNNEQFF
TRBV7-3	TRBD2	-	TRBJ2-1	TGTGCCAGCAGTCCACTAGCGGAGTTATCCTACAATGAGCAGTTCTTC	CASSPLAELSYNEQFF
TRBV6-1	-	-	TRBJ1-2	TGTGCCAGCAGGACCACATTGGGAGATGGCTACACCTTC	CASRTTLGDGYTF
TRBV27	-	many	TRBJ1-2	TGTGCCAGCAGTTTTGGTCAGCGTGGGGGTGCTGGCTACACCTTC	CASSFGQRGGAGYTF
TRBV2	TRBD1	-	TRBJ1-5	TGTGCCAGCAGTGGACCGGGACAGGGGGCAGGCAATCAGCCCCAGCATTTT	CASSGPGQGAGNQPQHF
TRBV30	TRBD2	-	TRBJ2-5	TGTGCCTGGAGTCCAACTAGCGGGAGAGAGACCCAGTACTTC	CAWSPTSGRETQYF
TRBV5-1	-	-	TRBJ2-7	TGCGCCAGCAGCTTGGGACTTATTCACTACGAGCAGTACTTC	CASSLGLIHYEQYF
TRBV6-1	TRBD2	-	TRBJ2-3	TGTGCCAGCAGTTCTAGCGGGGCCGTCACAGATACGCAGTATTTT	CASSSSGAVTDTQYF
TRBV11-3	-	-	TRBJ2-4	TGTGCCAGCAGCTTCACCCCACCCTCCCTAGCCAAAAACATTCAGTACTTC	CASSFTPPSLAKNIQYF
TRBV9	-	once	TRBJ2-5	TGTGCCAGCAGCGCCGCCCCTCACAGCTATCAAGAGACCCAGTACTTC	CASSAAPHSYQETQYF
TRBV5-1	-	-	TRBJ1-1	TGCGCCAGCAGCCTGGACAGCAGGAACACTGAAGCTTTCTTT	CASSLDSRNTEAFF
TRBV7-9	TRBD1	few	TRBJ2-5	TGTGCCAGCAGCCCGAGGACAGGGGATTGGACCCAGTACTTC	CASSPRTGDWTQYF
TRBV28	-	-	TRBJ2-5	TGTGCCAGCAGTCTACGGACAGAACAAGAGACCCAGTACTTC	CASSLRTEQETQYF
TRBV30	TRBD1	once	TRBJ1-5	TGTGCCTGGGACAGGGCTACCCAGCCCCAGCATTTT	CAWDRATQPQHF
TRBV14	-	-	TRBJ2-3	TGTGCCACGTCGGGGGCCGGCACAGATACGCAGTATTTT	CATSGAGTDTQYF
TRBV7-8	TRBD2	-	TRBJ2-3	TGTGCCAGCAGCTTGATTCGGGAGGCCACAGATACGCAGTATTTT	CASSLIREATDTQYF
TRBV5-4	TRBD2	-	TRBJ2-2	TGTGCCAGCAGCCGACTAGCGGGAGTCACCGGGGAGCTGTTTTTT	CASSRLAGVTGELFF
TRBV7-2	-	-	TRBJ2-1	TGTGCCAGCAGCTTCCAGGGGACCCCGCTTAGGGAGCAGTTCTTC	CASSFQGTPLREQFF
TRBV11-2	-	-	TRBJ2-7	TGTGCCAGCAGCTTAGGGGGAGTGGTGAACGAGCAGTACTTC	CASSLGGVVNEQYF
TRBV30	TRBD1	-	TRBJ1-2	TGTGCCTGGAGTGTACCGGGACAGGGGGCGACTGGCTACACCTTC	CAWSVPGQGATGYTF
TRBV30	-	-	TRBJ1-3	TGTGCCTGGAGTCGCTCGGGATCTGGAAACACCATATATTTT	CAWSRSGSGNTIYF
TRBV5-4	-	few	TRBJ2-7	TGTGCCAGCAGCTCCCTGGGGGCAGGTCGGCACGAGCAGTACTTC	CASSSLGAGRHEQYF
TRBV9	TRBD2	-	TRBJ2-3	TGTGCCAGCAGCGCCGGACTAGCGGGGTACACAGATACGCAGTATTTT	CASSAGLAGYTDTQYF